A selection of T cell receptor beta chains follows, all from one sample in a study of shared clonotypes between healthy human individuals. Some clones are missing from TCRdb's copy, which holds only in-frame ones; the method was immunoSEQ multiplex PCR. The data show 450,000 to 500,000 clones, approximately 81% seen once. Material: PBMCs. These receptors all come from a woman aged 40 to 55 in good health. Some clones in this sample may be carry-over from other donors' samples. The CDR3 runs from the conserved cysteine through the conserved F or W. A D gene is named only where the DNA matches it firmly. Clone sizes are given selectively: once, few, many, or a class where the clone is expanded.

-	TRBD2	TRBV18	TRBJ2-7	CASSPPSGSTYEQYF	TGTGCCAGCTCACCACCCAGCGGGAGTACCTACGAGCAGTACTTC
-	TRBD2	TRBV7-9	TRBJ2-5	CASSFTSGNQETQYF	TGTGCCAGCAGCTTTACTAGCGGGAACCAAGAGACCCAGTACTTC
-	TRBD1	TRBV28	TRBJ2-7	CASRSTGTAGSYEQYF	TGTGCCAGCCGATCGACAGGGACCGCCGGGTCCTACGAGCAGTACTTC
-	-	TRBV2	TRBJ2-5	CASSELSAETQYF	TGTGCCAGCAGTGAGTTGAGCGCAGAGACCCAGTACTTC
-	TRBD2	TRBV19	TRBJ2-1	CATGTSGYNEQFF	TGTGCCACCGGGACTAGCGGATACAATGAGCAGTTCTTC
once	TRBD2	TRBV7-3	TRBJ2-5	CASSFSGGQETQYF	TGTGCCAGCAGCTTTAGCGGGGGACAAGAGACCCAGTACTTC
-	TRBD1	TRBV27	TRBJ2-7	CASSAQDRVGLYEQYF	TGTGCCAGCAGTGCTCAGGACAGGGTAGGTCTCTACGAGCAGTACTTC
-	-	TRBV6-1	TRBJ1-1	CASSRRGLELEAFF	TGTGCCAGCAGCCGTCGGGGGTTGGAGTTGGAAGCTTTCTTT
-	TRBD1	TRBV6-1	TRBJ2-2	CASSEGQGAGELFF	TGTGCCAGCAGTGAGGGACAGGGGGCCGGGGAGCTGTTTTTT
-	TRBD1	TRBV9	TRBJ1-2	CASSYGTARGGYTF	TGTGCCAGCAGCTACGGGACAGCGAGGGGCGGCTACACCTTC
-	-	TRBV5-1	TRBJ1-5	CASSWGPGGNQPQHF	TGCGCCAGCAGCTGGGGACCCGGGGGGAATCAGCCCCAGCATTTT
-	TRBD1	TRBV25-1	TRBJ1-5	CASSPGTGGNQPQHF	TGTGCCAGCAGCCCAGGGACAGGGGGCAATCAGCCCCAGCATTTT
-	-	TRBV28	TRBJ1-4	CASSLNANEKLFF	TGTGCCAGCAGTTTAAATGCTAATGAAAAACTGTTTTTT
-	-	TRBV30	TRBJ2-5	CAWSPRGETQYF	TGTGCCTGGAGCCCTAGGGGTGAGACCCAGTACTTC
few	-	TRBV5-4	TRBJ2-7	CASSYQQGPYEQYF	TGTGCCAGCAGCTATCAGCAGGGGCCCTACGAGCAGTACTTC
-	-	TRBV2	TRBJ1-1	CASSAVQGRTEAFF	TGTGCCAGCAGTGCTGTTCAGGGGCGTACTGAAGCTTTCTTT
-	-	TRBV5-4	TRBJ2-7	CASSNGREGDEQYF	TGTGCCAGCAGCAACGGCAGGGAAGGTGACGAGCAGTACTTC
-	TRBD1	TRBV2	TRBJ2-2	CASSTQGARNTGELFF	TGTGCCAGCAGTACACAGGGGGCCAGGAACACCGGGGAGCTGTTTTTT
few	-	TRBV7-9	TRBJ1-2	CASSLTVANYGYTF	TGTGCCAGCAGCTTAACAGTAGCTAACTATGGCTACACCTTC
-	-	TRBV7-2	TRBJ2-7	CASSLGWGPSYEQYF	TGTGCCAGCAGCTTAGGTTGGGGACCCTCCTACGAGCAGTACTTC
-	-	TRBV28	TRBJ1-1	CASGIRQGTAQVEAFF	TGTGCCAGCGGCATTCGGCAGGGAACGGCCCAAGTGGAAGCTTTCTTT
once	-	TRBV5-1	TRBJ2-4	CASSPFSGHIQYF	TGCGCCAGCAGCCCATTTTCTGGGCACATTCAGTACTTC
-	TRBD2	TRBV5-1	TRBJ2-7	CASSPGGLRAYEQYF	TGCGCCAGCAGCCCGGGGGGGCTACGGGCCTACGAGCAGTACTTC
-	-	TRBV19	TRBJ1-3	CASSIAGTFSGNTIYF	TGTGCCAGTAGTATCGCCGGGACATTCTCTGGAAACACCATATATTTT
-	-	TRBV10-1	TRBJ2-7	CASSESRGRQSYEQYF	TGCGCCAGCAGTGAGTCTCGAGGGCGGCAAAGTTACGAGCAGTACTTC
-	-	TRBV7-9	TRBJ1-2	CASSLGWGGGYTF	TGTGCCAGCAGCTTAGGATGGGGGGGTGGCTACACCTTC
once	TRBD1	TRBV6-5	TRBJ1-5	CASSPAGQGDQPQHF	TGTGCCAGCAGCCCCGCGGGACAGGGAGATCAGCCCCAGCATTTT
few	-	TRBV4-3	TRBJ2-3	CASSQDLGDTQYF	TGCGCCAGCAGCCAAGATCTAGGGGATACGCAGTATTTT
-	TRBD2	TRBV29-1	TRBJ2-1	CSVEEWTSGSGLRNEQFF	TGCAGCGTTGAAGAATGGACTAGCGGGAGCGGTTTGCGGAATGAGCAGTTCTTC
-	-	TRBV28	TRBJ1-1	CASSLGLALNTEAFF	TGTGCCAGCAGTTTAGGCCTGGCTTTGAACACTGAAGCTTTCTTT
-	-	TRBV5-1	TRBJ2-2	CASSLDGATGELFF	TGCGCCAGCAGCTTGGATGGGGCCACCGGGGAGCTGTTTTTT
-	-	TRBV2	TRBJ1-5	CASSEDNLPSQPQHF	TGTGCCAGCAGTGAGGACAATTTACCTTCTCAGCCCCAGCATTTT
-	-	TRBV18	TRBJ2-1	CASSHLGGPYNEQFF	TGTGCCAGCTCCCACCTTGGGGGCCCCTACAATGAGCAGTTCTTC
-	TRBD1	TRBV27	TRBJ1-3	CASGTGVGNTIYF	TGTGCCAGCGGGACAGGGGTAGGAAACACCATATATTTT
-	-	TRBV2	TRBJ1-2	CASSRGGREWESYGYTF	TGTGCCAGCAGTCGAGGTGGCCGGGAATGGGAGAGCTATGGCTACACCTTC
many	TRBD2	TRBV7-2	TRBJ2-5	CASSTGLAGETQYF	TGTGCCAGCAGCACCGGACTAGCGGGAGAGACCCAGTACTTC
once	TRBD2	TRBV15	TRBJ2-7	CATSRGEPAGGPKQYF	TGTGCCACCAGCAGAGGGGAGCCAGCGGGAGGGCCGAAGCAGTACTTC
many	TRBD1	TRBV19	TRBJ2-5	CASSPRTGVPETQYF	TGTGCCAGTAGTCCGCGGACAGGGGTCCCAGAGACCCAGTACTTC
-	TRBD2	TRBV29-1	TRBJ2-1	CSERRGDMYNEQFF	TGCAGCGAACGGCGGGGGGATATGTACAATGAGCAGTTCTTC
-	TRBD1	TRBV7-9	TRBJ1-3	CASSPGQGRNTIYF	TGTGCCAGCAGCCCGGGACAGGGGCGAAACACCATATATTTT
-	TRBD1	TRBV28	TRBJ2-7	CASSTPGQQYEQYF	TGTGCCAGCAGTACACCGGGACAGCAATACGAGCAGTACTTC
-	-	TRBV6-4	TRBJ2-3	CASSARGGTDTQYF	TGTGCCAGCAGTGCTAGAGGGGGGACAGATACGCAGTATTTT
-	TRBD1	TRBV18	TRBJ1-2	CASSPSGTDNYGYTF	TGTGCCAGCTCACCATCCGGGACAGATAACTATGGCTACACCTTC
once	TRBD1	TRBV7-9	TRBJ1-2	CASSLALGGGGYTF	TGTGCCAGCAGCTTAGCGTTGGGAGGGGGCGGCTACACCTTC
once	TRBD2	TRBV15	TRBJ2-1	CATSFSVGMGLYNEQFF	TGTGCCACCAGTTTCTCAGTCGGCATGGGACTATACAATGAGCAGTTCTTC
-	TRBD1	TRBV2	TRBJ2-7	CASSEGGTASYEQYF	TGTGCCAGCAGTGAAGGTGGGACAGCCTCCTACGAGCAGTACTTC
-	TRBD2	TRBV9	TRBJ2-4	CASSFGLAGGSPNIQYF	TGTGCCAGCAGCTTCGGACTAGCGGGAGGGTCTCCAAACATTCAGTACTTC
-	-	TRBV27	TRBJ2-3	CASSLFRTDTQYF	TGTGCCAGCAGTTTATTTCGGACAGATACGCAGTATTTT
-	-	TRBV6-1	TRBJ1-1	CASKQQGLNTEALF	TGTGCCAGCAAACAACAGGGACTGAACACTGAAGCTCTCTTT
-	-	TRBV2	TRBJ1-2	CASSWPLGNYGYTF	TGTGCCAGCAGTTGGCCGTTAGGGAACTATGGCTACACCTTC
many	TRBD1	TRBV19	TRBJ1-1	CASTGQGGTEAFF	TGTGCCAGTACCGGACAGGGCGGCACTGAAGCTTTCTTT
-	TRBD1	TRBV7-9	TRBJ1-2	CASSSGTGFYGYTF	TGTGCCAGCAGCTCGGGGACAGGCTTCTATGGCTACACCTTC
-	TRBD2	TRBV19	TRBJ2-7	CASSIGTSGSYEQYF	TGTGCCAGTAGCATAGGGACTAGCGGATCCTACGAGCAGTACTTC
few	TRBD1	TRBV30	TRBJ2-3	CAWNRDRGLDTQYF	TGTGCCTGGAACCGGGACAGGGGGTTGGATACGCAGTATTTT
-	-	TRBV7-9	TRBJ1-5	CASSSAGGNQPQHF	TGTGCCAGCAGCTCTGCAGGGGGCAATCAGCCCCAGCATTTT
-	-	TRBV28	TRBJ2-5	CASSPGVETQYF	TGTGCCAGCAGCCCTGGGGTAGAGACCCAGTACTTC
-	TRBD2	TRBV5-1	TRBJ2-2	CASSPLWGRVNTGELFF	TGCGCCAGCAGCCCTCTATGGGGGAGGGTGAACACCGGGGAGCTGTTTTTT
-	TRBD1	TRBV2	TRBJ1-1	CASTADRDNTEAFF	TGTGCCAGCACCGCCGACAGGGACAACACTGAAGCTTTCTTT
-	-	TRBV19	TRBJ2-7	CASSAHRVPYEQYF	TGTGCCAGTAGTGCGCACAGGGTACCCTACGAGCAGTACTTC
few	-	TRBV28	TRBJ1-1	CASSLFRTEAFF	TGTGCCAGCAGTTTATTCCGCACTGAAGCTTTCTTT